A selection of T cell receptor beta chains follows, all from one sample in a study of Graves' ophthalmopathy and Graves' hyperthyroidism. TCRdb processed the multiplex PCR reads anew with MiXCR; each CDR3 protein has one entry. The sample carries 450,000 or so distinct CDR3 sequences, 13% to 15% recorded once. The sample was blood. These receptors all come from a young woman with Graves' ophthalmopathy. Both conserved end residues are part of each CDR3. A D gene is named only where the DNA matches it firmly. Clone size is given for some rows only: seen once, a few or many times, or a class if the clone is expanded.

d_gene	j_gene	abundance	v_gene	CDR3aa	CDR3nt
.	TRBJ2-5	many	TRBV11-2	CASGQVQETQYF	TGTGCCAGCGGGCAGGTCCAAGAGACCCAGTACTTC
.	TRBJ2-4	many	TRBV30	CAWSLTPTWRAKNIQYF	TGTGCCTGGAGTCTTACCCCCACTTGGCGGGCCAAAAACATTCAGTACTTC
TRBD1	TRBJ1-6	many	TRBV6-1	CASRSDRTKYNSPLHF	TGTGCCAGCAGATCGGACAGGACGAAATATAATTCACCCCTCCACTTT
.	TRBJ1-6	.	TRBV19	CASSPLGTKMDNSPLHF	TGTGCCAGTAGTCCCCTGGGGACTAAAATGGATAATTCACCCCTCCACTTT
TRBD2	TRBJ2-5	many	TRBV11-2	CASSLDGTIQETQYF	TGTGCCAGCAGCTTAGATGGGACTATCCAAGAGACCCAGTACTTC
TRBD1	TRBJ1-1	many	TRBV6-1	CASSEIENRGTAFF	TGTGCCAGCAGTGAAATAGAGAACAGGGGTACGGCTTTCTTT
TRBD1	TRBJ2-7	.	TRBV11-1	CASSLAAGTGSRVAYYEQYF	TGTGCCAGCAGCTTAGCGGCGGGGACAGGGTCCCGAGTAGCTTATTACGAGCAGTACTTC
TRBD1	TRBJ2-7	many	TRBV4-1	CASSQAGTGVNEQYF	TGCGCCAGCAGCCAGGCCGGGACAGGGGTTAACGAGCAGTACTTC
.	TRBJ1-1	many	TRBV6-2/TRBV6-3	CASSYSGSGTEAFF	TGTGCCAGCAGTTACTCTGGGAGTGGAACTGAAGCTTTCTTT
TRBD1	TRBJ1-2	many	TRBV3-1	CASSPLGTDSYGYTF	TGTGCCAGCAGCCCCCTTGGGACAGATAGCTATGGCTACACCTTC
.	TRBJ1-2	many	TRBV25-1	CASSDGAGIGYTF	TGTGCCAGCAGTGATGGGGCCGGCATTGGCTACACCTTC
.	TRBJ2-2	many	TRBV6-1	CASSQDPRDLYTGELFF	TGTGCCAGCAGTCAAGACCCCCGGGACTTGTACACCGGGGAGCTGTTTTTT
TRBD1	TRBJ1-5	many	TRBV6-2/TRBV6-3	CASSYSARDRGPGQPQHF	TGTGCCAGCAGTTACTCAGCCCGGGACAGGGGCCCCGGGCAGCCCCAGCATTTT
.	TRBJ1-6	many	TRBV27	CASSLSGINSPLHF	TGTGCCAGCAGTTTATCAGGGATCAATTCACCCCTCCACTTT
.	TRBJ1-1	many	TRBV6-4	CASSYSATANTEAFF	TGTGCCAGCAGTTACTCTGCTACAGCGAACACTGAAGCTTTCTTT
.	TRBJ1-5	.	TRBV12-3/TRBV12-4	CASSFPPSLVPQHF	TGTGCCAGCAGTTTCCCCCCCTCCCTGGTGCCCCAGCATTTT
.	TRBJ2-2	.	TRBV5-1	CASSLFTSPGELFF	TGCGCCAGCAGCTTGTTTACCTCTCCCGGGGAGCTGTTTTTT
TRBD1	TRBJ2-7	many	TRBV27	CASRTFLRDRAYEQYF	TGTGCCAGCAGGACTTTTCTGCGGGACAGGGCCTACGAGCAGTACTTC
.	TRBJ2-6	many	TRBV24-1	CATSDTGRAGANVLTF	TGTGCCACCAGTGATACGGGCCGGGCCGGGGCCAACGTCCTGACTTTC
TRBD1	TRBJ2-7	many	TRBV11-1	CASSLAPTGGKSYEQYF	TGTGCCAGCAGCTTAGCCCCGACAGGGGGCAAATCCTACGAGCAGTACTTC
TRBD1	TRBJ1-6	few	TRBV27	CASSHSRQGINSPLHF	TGTGCCAGCAGTCACTCGCGACAGGGAATCAATTCACCCCTCCACTTT
.	TRBJ1-5	many	TRBV24-1	CATSAGRDSNQPQHF	TGTGCCACCAGTGCTGGACGGGACAGCAATCAGCCCCAGCATTTT
.	TRBJ1-1	.	TRBV7-3	CASSLAGRKAFF	TGTGCCAGCAGCTTGGCGGGACGGAAAGCTTTCTTT
TRBD2	TRBJ2-7	many	TRBV6-5	CASSYSSSLAGINEQYF	TGTGCCAGCAGTTACTCGTCGTCACTAGCGGGAATCAACGAGCAGTACTTC
.	TRBJ2-7	.	TRBV3-1	CASSQSGGEYEQYF	TGTGCCAGCAGCCAATCGGGGGGCGAGTACGAGCAGTACTTC
TRBD1	TRBJ1-1	many	TRBV28	CASSARTGIQNTEAFF	TGTGCCAGCAGTGCCAGGACAGGGATACAGAACACTGAAGCTTTCTTT
.	TRBJ1-1	few	TRBV9	CASSVADVDTEAFF	TGTGCCAGCAGCGTAGCCGACGTGGACACTGAAGCTTTCTTT
.	TRBJ1-5	.	TRBV6-1	CASSVPSSNQPQHF	TGTGCCAGCAGTGTACCCTCTAGCAATCAGCCCCAGCATTTT
.	TRBJ2-4	.	TRBV27	CASSFRGAKNIQYF	TGTGCCAGCAGTTTTCGCGGGGCCAAAAACATTCAGTACTTC
TRBD1	TRBJ2-7	many	TRBV27	CASTRQGSYEQYF	TGTGCCAGCACCCGACAGGGGTCCTACGAGCAGTACTTC
.	TRBJ1-6	many	TRBV5-1	CASSLTAGYNSPLHF	TGCGCCAGCAGCTTGACGGCAGGATATAATTCACCCCTCCACTTT
.	TRBJ2-7	few	TRBV6-1	CASSEQQGAYEQYF	TGTGCCAGCAGTGAACAACAGGGAGCCTACGAGCAGTACTTC
.	TRBJ1-2	many	TRBV7-8	CASTLSEATYGYTF	TGTGCCAGCACTCTCTCAGAGGCAACCTATGGCTACACCTTC
TRBD1	TRBJ1-2	many	TRBV19	CASSTTGVRGYTF	TGTGCCAGTAGTACAACAGGGGTACGCGGCTACACCTTC
.	TRBJ2-5	few	TRBV7-3	CASSPTGQGETQYF	TGTGCCAGCAGCCCAACGGGGCAGGGAGAGACCCAGTACTTC
.	TRBJ2-4	many	TRBV12-3/TRBV12-4	CASSLVSGPKNIQYF	TGTGCCAGCAGTTTAGTGTCAGGGCCCAAAAACATTCAGTACTTC
TRBD1	TRBJ1-2	many	TRBV27	CASSFVTGTGSYGYTF	TGTGCCAGCAGTTTCGTCACCGGGACAGGGTCTTATGGCTACACCTTC
TRBD2	TRBJ2-2	.	TRBV11-2	CASSFRRGDVNTGELFF	TGTGCCAGCAGCTTTCGGCGGGGGGACGTTAACACCGGGGAGCTGTTTTTT
.	TRBJ2-3	many	TRBV6-5	CASSSQTDTQYF	TGTGCCAGCAGTTCCCAAACAGATACGCAGTATTTT
TRBD2	TRBJ2-5	.	TRBV27	CASLNLAGAFLQETQYF	TGTGCCAGCTTAAACCTAGCGGGAGCCTTTCTGCAAGAGACCCAGTACTTC
TRBD1	TRBJ1-6	many	TRBV6-5	CASSSTGVRSPLHF	TGTGCCAGCAGTTCGACAGGGGTACGATCACCCCTCCACTTT